The 17 T cell receptor beta chains below were found in one sample sequenced in a study of patients and donors after allogeneic stem cell transplantation. In TCRdb, the RT-PCR reads were re-called with MiXCR into one record per CDR3 protein. Among 150,000 or so distinct CDR3 sequences listed, roughly 22% were seen once. Sequencing was done on a sample of blood, either unsorted or a sorted T cell fraction (not recorded which). All receptors come from a human donor who was either an allogeneic HSCT recipient or a stem cell or donor lymphocyte infusion donor (not recorded which). It is not recorded whose cells these are; they may come from a transplant donor.

The table lists this clonotype with a few counts. The chain employs TRBV5-1 and TRBJ1-2; D is perhaps TRBD1 (5 bases). Trimming left V 2 bases short and J 3 bases short, with 8 bases between. The CDR3 runs 13 residues. Germline V gene data show CDR1 as SGHRS and CDR2 as YFSETQ. CDR3 coding DNA: TGCGCCAGCAGCTTAGGGGATTACTATGGCTACACCTTC. As protein: CASSLGDYYGYTF.

This clonotype was counted only a few times. V and J are TRBV5-1 and TRBJ2-5, with 7 positions matching TRBD1. The CDR3 is made up of 15 amino acids. Germline CDR1 and CDR2: SGHRS and YFSETQ. Losses at the gene ends were 2 bases for V and 4 bases for J; bases not matched to a gene: 8. CDR3 sequence: CASSFETGRPETQYF. The CDR3, as DNA: TGCGCCAGCAGCTTTGAGACAGGGCGCCCAGAGACCCAGTACTTC.

This clonotype was counted many times. The CDR3 DNA follows: TGCGCCAGCAGCTCCACAGGGGCTTGGGGCACTGAAGCTTTCTTT. Translated: CASSSTGAWGTEAFF. The chain uses TRBV5-1 and TRBJ1-1, with 7 bases identical to TRBD1. This CDR3 region has 15 residues. With V trimmed by 3 bases and J by 4 bases, 9 bases remained unmatched. Per the germline V gene, CDR1 is SGHRS and CDR2 is YFSETQ. Using reference TRBV5-1 and TRBJ1-1 for the parts outside the CDR3, the full variable domain is KAGVTQTPRYLIKTRGQQVTLSCSPISGHRSVSWYQQTPGQGLQFLFEYFSETQRNKGNFPGRFSGRQFSNSRSEMNVSTLELGDSALYLCASSSTGAWGTEAFFGQGTRLTVV.

The chain joins TRBV5-1 to TRBJ1-2; perhaps TRBD1 as D (6 bases). Germline V gene lookup returns CDR1 SGHRS and CDR2 YFSETQ. The CDR3 is 13 amino acids. The V and J ends lost 4 bases and 6 bases respectively, with 13 bases between them. CDR3 protein: CASSKWTVDGYTF. As DNA, the CDR3 is TGCGCCAGCAGCAAATGGACAGTGGATGGCTACACCTTC.

This clonotype has only a few counts. The chain joins TRBV12-3 or TRBV12-4 to TRBJ1-6; maybe TRBD1 (6 bases). The CDR3 spans 13 residues. V was clipped by 6 bases and J by 8 bases, with 11 bases between them. The CDR3 bases are TGTGCCAGCAGCTATTGGACAGATTCACCCCTCCACTTT. It is translated as CASSYWTDSPLHF.

This clonotype was counted only a few times. The rearrangement joins TRBV3-1 to TRBJ1-1; D unclear. The ends were cut back, 0 bases at V and 0 bases at J, with 8 bases in the middle. The CDR3 covers 15 residues. CDR1 is LGHDT and CDR2 is YNNKEL in the germline V gene (reference sequence). CDR3 residues: CASSQDDNLNTEAFF. The CDR3 nucleotides read TGTGCCAGCAGCCAAGATGACAACCTGAACACTGAAGCTTTCTTT.

The sample holds a few counts of this clonotype. The rearrangement joins TRBV20-1 to TRBJ1-5; TRBD1 is a possible D gene (6 bases). The V and J ends lost 6 bases and 0 bases respectively, with 18 bases between them. The V gene's germline CDR1 is DFQATT and CDR2 SNEGSKA (reference sequence). CDR3 size: 16 residues. CDR3 residues: CSANRVGKSSNQPQHF. The CDR3 nucleotides are TGCAGTGCAAACAGGGTAGGGAAGTCTAGCAATCAGCCCCAGCATTTT.

The chain joins TRBV12-3 or TRBV12-4 to TRBJ2-1, with a weak D call TRBD1 (5 bases). The V end lost 6 bases, the J end lost 6 bases, and 21 bases lay between the germline ends. The CDR3 totals 16 residues. The CDR3, as DNA: TGTGCCAGCAGCAGGATGGTCCAGGGAAGATCCAATGAGCAGTTCTTC. Translation: CASSRMVQGRSNEQFF.

This chain connects TRBV7-8 to TRBJ1-5; D is unclear. Trimming shortened V by 6 bases and J by 7 bases, and 13 bases separated the two germline ends. The CDR3 is 13 residues long. Germline CDR1 is SGHVS and CDR2 is FQNEAQ. The CDR3 DNA follows: TGTGCCAGCAGTCTTCCGGGTGAACAGCCCCAGCATTTT. Encoded protein: CASSLPGEQPQHF.

The J gene is TRBJ2-7, the V gene TRBV4-3; D might be TRBD2 (5 bases). This CDR3 region has 14 residues. Germline V CDR1 and CDR2: LGHNA, YSLEER. V was clipped by 1 base and J by 4 bases, with 11 bases between them. The CDR3 DNA reads as TGCGCCAGCAGCCAAGGGGAGCGAGGATACGAGCAGTACTTC. Translated: CASSQGERGYEQYF.

This chain joins TRBV20-1 and TRBJ1-2; 12 positions agree with TRBD1. V trimming: 2 bases; J trimming: 5 bases; junction bases outside the gene matches: 12. The CDR3 runs 17 residues. The germline V gene encodes CDR1 DFQATT and CDR2 SNEGSKA (reference sequence). The CDR3 DNA reads TGCAGTGCTAGACATCGGGACAGGGGGCTCCTATGGTATGGCTACACCTTC. It codes for CSARHRDRGLLWYGYTF.

The CDR3 nucleotides are TGTGCCAGCAGCGACCGGGACAACTATAGCAATCAGCCCCAGCATTTT. Translating it yields CASSDRDNYSNQPQHF. V and J are TRBV14 and TRBJ1-5; tentatively, D is TRBD1 (6 bases). Per germline, CDR1 SGHDN and CDR2 FVKESK. V lost 5 bases, J lost 0 bases, and 14 bases lay in between. CDR3 length: 16 amino acids.

The CDR3, as DNA: TGCAGTGCTAGAGCGGCGGCAGAGATCAACATTCAGTACTTC. Its protein product is CSARAAAEINIQYF. The chain carries TRBV20-1 and TRBJ2-4; unclear D gene. Trimming removed 1 base at V and 7 bases at J, with 14 bases between. Per the germline V gene, CDR1 is DFQATT and CDR2 is SNEGSKA (reference sequence). The length of the CDR3 is 14 residues.

This clonotype has more than one count but fewer than ten. The genes are TRBV12-3 or TRBV12-4 and TRBJ2-1; 7 bases are a match to TRBD2. V trimming: 6 bases; J trimming: 4 bases; junction bases outside the gene matches: 3. The CDR3 runs to 13 residues. In DNA form, the CDR3 reads TGTGCCAGCAGCTTCGGGGGGTACAATGAGCAGTTCTTC. Its translation is CASSFGGYNEQFF.

This chain joins TRBV7-2 and TRBJ2-3, with 7 bases identical to TRBD1. Germline CDR1 is SGHTA and CDR2 is FQGNSA. This CDR3 spans 12 amino acids. Trimming took 5 bases from V and 6 from J; bases not matched to a gene: 2. The DNA for the CDR3 is TGTGCCAGCAGCGGACAGGACGATACGCAGTATTTT. It is translated as CASSGQDDTQYF.

This clonotype has only a few counts. This chain uses TRBV29-1 with TRBJ1-2, with D possibly matching TRBD1 (6 bases). The CDR3 is 13 residues long. Germline V lookup: CDR1 SQVTM, CDR2 ANQGSEA. V shed 3 bases and J shed 7 bases, with 15 bases lying between them. As DNA, the CDR3 is TGCAGCGTTGAGTTTTTGGGGGGCCTTGGCTACACCTTC. Encoded protein: CSVEFLGGLGYTF.

The chain joins TRBV5-6 to TRBJ1-5, with a tentative D call TRBD1 (6 bases). The CDR3 runs to 14 residues. CDR1 is SGHDT, CDR2 YYEEEE, per germline. The ends were cut back, 1 base at V and 7 bases at J, with 12 bases in the middle. The CDR3 here is CASSLFGQSQPQHF. The CDR3 DNA sequence: TGTGCCAGCAGCTTGTTCGGACAGAGCCAGCCCCAGCATTTT. Full variable domain (missing parts from reference TRBV5-6 and TRBJ1-5): DAGVTQSPTHLIKTRGQQVTLRCSPKSGHDTVSWYQQALGQGPQFIFQYYEEEERQRGNFPDRFSGHQFPNYSSELNVNALLLGDSALYLCASSLFGQSQPQHFGDGTRLSIL.